Given below is one T cell receptor beta chain in context. Its antigen specificity is not known. No quality values exist for individual bases; no much larger clone is one base distant. The immunoSEQ Assay, a bias-controlled multiplex PCR, was used to amplify TCRbeta CDR3 regions from genomic DNA. On the authors' methods: The number of nucleated cells in each sample was estimated by amplification of reference gene primers within the assay. To quantify the absolute abundance of each unique TCRbeta CDR3 rearrangement, sequence reads were collapsed and filtered. For each sample, productive Simpson clonality was calculated as the square root of Simpson's diversity index across productive rearrangements. Held by TCRdb, this immuneACCESS table contains in-frame sequences only and omits some clones. Under half of the omission traces to an unresolved V gene where checked; the cause of the rest is unknown. V and J calls and clone size are those listed in that table; D and trimming were worked out from the DNA. Within this sample are a few hundred thousand clones, with roughly 84% of them counted one time only. Together, the top ten hold 1.4% of the sample.

This record belongs to a study of blood T cell repertoires in COVID-19 (dated by TCRdb to 2020 to 2021). Study-wide context: Collaborator samples came from the United States, Italy and Spain and covered acute and convalescent phases of COVID-19. The material from the prospective study consisted of cDNA or gDNA derived from T cells, B-cell-depleted T cells, or PBMCs. The dataset comprised deeply sampled blood TCRbeta repertoires from subjects exposed to, actively infected with, or recovered from COVID-19. A freely available public database, intended as a resource for researchers studying the immune response to SARS-CoV-2, is where the repertoires were released. The samples were drawn from the first 160 participants of the ongoing ImmuneRACE study and from 1,254 subjects provided by 6 global collaborators. Sample metadata almost always included a de-identified subject ID, COVID-19 status, age in years and sex. Where HLA class I and class II types were available, the types were taken from metadata supplied by the sample provider, not from assay-based typing. Overall study results and their limits: How much clinical and demographic metadata was included differed by source and by participant, and the metadata was provided uncurated.

V trim: 5 bases; J trim: 2 bases; unmatched bases: 7. From the cysteine through the phenylalanine, the CDR3 covers 15 amino acids. Solely the CDR3 DNA is kept, with 45 bases framed from the first base. CDR1 and CDR2, per the germline V gene, are SGHTA and FQGTGA. Samples from volunteer blood donors who had recovered from COVID-19 were contributed by a second Seattle source. Collaborating institutions collected whole blood in K2EDTA tubes following their own protocols. Collaborator samples were shipped for TCRbeta analysis as frozen whole blood, isolated PBMCs, or DNA extracted from either sample type.

The sequenced sample was peripheral blood. The chain uses TRBV7-3 and TRBJ2-3, with 7 bases in between that match TRBD2. The clonotype comes from a woman in her thirties or forties who had recovered from COVID-19. The CDR3 here reads CASSLSGEFTDTQYF. The DNA sequence is TGTGCCAGCAGCCTCAGCGGGGAGTTCACAGATACGCAGTATTTT.